Presented here are 17 T cell receptor beta chains from one specimen sequenced in a study of OX40 agonist ivuxolimab in advanced cancers. Assay used: immunoSEQ multiplex PCR; TCRdb lists only in-frame clones, some missing. The sample contains 80,000 or so clones, more than 80% of which appear only once. Sequences were derived from CD4+ or CD8+ T cells sorted from blood, sampled in a trial of the OX40 agonist ivuxolimab. The receptors derive from an adult with an advanced solid tumor such as melanoma, head and neck, liver or kidney cancer.

This clone was counted a single time. J is TRBJ2-7 and V is TRBV5-6; 7 bases fit TRBD2. The CDR3 length is 15 residues. Germline CDR1 reads SGHDT; CDR2 reads YYEEEE. V was pared by 3 bases and J by 0 bases, with 6 bases of the junction left unmatched. The CDR3: CASSSLGGDSYEQYF. CDR3 nucleotide sequence: TGTGCCAGCAGCTCCCTGGGGGGGGACTCCTACGAGCAGTACTTC.

Of note for this clone: One end of the junction fails to match germline, which may point to a read error. The chain recombines TRBV10-3 with TRBJ1-4; tentatively, D is TRBD1 (5 bases). This CDR3 has 16 residues. Germline V gene sequence: CDR1 ENHRY, CDR2 SYGVKD. The chain's CDR3 is CASSDPWGRFNEKLFF. For the CDR3, the DNA is TGTGCCAGCAGTGACCCGTGGGGGAGATTTAATGAAAAACTGTTTTTT.

This chain uses TRBV18 with TRBJ1-4; unclear D gene. Germline V lookup: CDR1 KGHSH, CDR2 LQKENI. The CDR3 loop spans 13 amino acids. V was trimmed by 3 bases and J by 0 bases, leaving 2 bases between them. CDR3: CASSPPTNEKLFF. The CDR3 coding sequence is TGTGCCAGCTCACCTCCAACTAATGAAAAACTGTTTTTT. Full variable domain (outside the CDR3, taken from reference TRBV18 and TRBJ1-4): NAGVMQNPRHLVRRRGQEARLRCSPMKGHSHVYWYRQLPEEGLKFMVYLQKENIIDESGMPKERFSAEFPKEGPSILRIQQVVRGDSAAYFCASSPPTNEKLFFGSGTQLSVL.

The chain employs TRBV27 and TRBJ2-5; TRBD1 matches at 7 bases. This CDR3 region has 16 residues. Germline V gene sequence: CDR1 MNHEY, CDR2 SMNVEV (reference sequence). The J segment lost 2 bases and the V segment lost 3 bases, leaving 9 bases of the junction unmatched. CDR3 loop: CASSFLTGVRQETQYF. For the CDR3, the DNA is TGTGCCAGCAGTTTCCTTACAGGGGTTCGGCAAGAGACCCAGTACTTC.

The genes are TRBV10-1 and TRBJ2-7, with TRBD2 matching over 8 bases. The CDR3 has 14 amino acids. Germline V lookup: CDR1 WNHNN, CDR2 SYGVQD (reference sequence). With 5 bases clipped from V and 6 bases from J, the junction kept 9 bases outside the gene matches. The CDR3 DNA sequence: TGCGCCAGCAGTCCCTCGGGACTAGTCGCCGAGCAGTACTTC. Protein: CASSPSGLVAEQYF.

The chain uses TRBV29-1 and TRBJ1-3; 8 bases are a match to TRBD1. Per germline, CDR1 SQVTM and CDR2 ANQGSEA. The V segment lost 6 bases and the J segment 1 base; nucleotides outside the gene matches: 2. The CDR3 runs 13 residues. The CDR3 protein is CSVDRGSGNTIYF. The CDR3 DNA sequence: TGCAGCGTAGACAGGGGTTCTGGAAACACCATATATTTT.

V gene TRBV6-5 combines with J gene TRBJ1-5; TRBD1 is a possible D gene (6 bases). Germline CDR1 and CDR2: MNHEY and SVGAGI. Trimming pared 2 bases from V and 6 bases from J, leaving 14 bases between. The CDR3 sequence is 15 residues long. The DNA for the CDR3 is TGTGCCAGCAGTTACCAGGCAGGGGTGGGTCAGCCCCAGCATTTT. This gives the protein CASSYQAGVGQPQHF.

This chain joins TRBV5-1 and TRBJ1-4; TRBD1 might be the D (5 bases). The CDR3 has 15 amino acids. V shed 2 bases and J shed 4 bases, with 12 bases lying between them. From germline, CDR1 is SGHRS and CDR2 YFSETQ. CDR3 in amino acids: CASSFPGRRNEKLFF. The CDR3 DNA reads TGCGCCAGCAGCTTTCCGGGACGGCGTAATGAAAAACTGTTTTTT.

The chain has TRBV19 and TRBJ2-3; D may be TRBD1 (6 bases). V lost 7 bases and J 2 bases, leaving 16 bases between the germline ends. CDR3 length: 15 amino acids. The germline gives CDR1 LNHDA, CDR2 SQIVND (reference sequence). The CDR3, as DNA: TGTGCCAGTACCGTGGGGGACACCCACACAGATACGCAGTATTTT. Translated, it gives CASTVGDTHTDTQYF.

V and J are TRBV2 and TRBJ2-3, with unresolved D. CDR3 size: 14 residues. V gave up 6 bases and J gave up 3 bases, with 13 bases separating them. CDR1 and CDR2 (germline): SNHLY, FYNNEI. Here the CDR3 DNA reads TGTGCCAGCAGATCCGGGCTCGGGACAGATACGCAGTATTTT. Amino acids: CASRSGLGTDTQYF.

The chain carries TRBV7-9 and TRBJ2-1; TRBD2 matches at 10 bases. Losses at the gene ends were 2 bases for V and 3 bases for J; bases not matched to a gene: 7. This CDR3 is 17 amino acids long. From germline, CDR1 is SEHNR and CDR2 FQNEAQ (reference sequence). The CDR3 region has the DNA TGTGCCAGCAGCTTAATGGCTAGCGGGGGCCGCTACAATGAGCAGTTCTTC. It specifies CASSLMASGGRYNEQFF.

CDR3 in amino acids: CASSAQGLITDTQYF. CDR3 DNA sequence: TGTGCCAGCAGTGCACAAGGACTAATCACAGATACGCAGTATTTT. The chain joins TRBV2 to TRBJ2-3; D perhaps matches TRBD2 (6 bases). In germline, CDR1 is SNHLY, CDR2 FYNNEI. The CDR3 runs 15 residues. The V end lost 4 bases, the J end lost 2 bases, and 13 bases lay between the germline ends.

The CDR3 DNA reads as TGCGCCAGCAGCCGGGGAGGAGGAGGGCCCAACCCCGAGCAGTACTTC. Translating gives CASSRGGGGPNPEQYF. V usage is TRBV5-1 and J usage is TRBJ2-7; possibly TRBD2 for D (6 bases). V was pared by 4 bases and J by 6 bases, with 23 bases between. Germline V gives CDR1 SGHRS, CDR2 YFSETQ. CDR3 length: 16 residues.

This chain joins TRBV9 and TRBJ2-1; the match to TRBD2 covers 8 bases. The germline gives CDR1 SGDLS, CDR2 YYNGEE. V gave up 3 bases and J gave up 0 bases; unmatched junction bases: 2. The CDR3 loop spans 15 amino acids. The chain's CDR3 is CASSASGSSYNEQFF. The CDR3 DNA follows: TGTGCCAGCAGCGCAAGCGGGAGCTCCTACAATGAGCAGTTCTTC.

This rearrangement joins TRBV5-1 to TRBJ2-7; 7 bases align to TRBD2. The germline V gene encodes CDR1 SGHRS and CDR2 YFSETQ. This CDR3 comprises 15 residues. V lost 6 bases, J lost 7 bases, and 16 bases stayed unmatched. CDR3 coding DNA: TGCGCCAGCATTCTGGACCCTTTTCTCGGGGGGGAGCAGTACTTC. Amino acid sequence: CASILDPFLGGEQYF.

The chain combines TRBV7-7 with TRBJ2-5; possibly TRBD1 for D (5 bases). The ends were cut back, 2 bases at V and 1 base at J, with 8 bases in the middle. From germline, CDR1 is SSHAT and CDR2 FNYEAQ (reference sequence). This CDR3 is built from 14 residues. CDR3 amino acids: CASSLSRVQETQYF. The CDR3, as DNA: TGTGCCAGCAGCTTATCCAGGGTCCAAGAGACCCAGTACTTC. The entire variable domain, with the rest obtained from reference TRBV7-7 and TRBJ2-5, is as follows: GAGVSQSPRYKVTKRGQDVTLRCDPISSHATLYWYQQALGQGPEFLTYFNYEAQPDKSGLPSDRFSAERPEGSISTLTIQRTEQRDSAMYRCASSLSRVQETQYFGPGTRLLVL.

The chain recombines TRBV5-5 with TRBJ2-7, with D maybe TRBD2 (5 bases). Germline loops: CDR1 SGHKS, CDR2 YYEKEE (reference sequence). This CDR3 contains 14 residues. V shed 2 bases and J shed 4 bases, with 13 bases lying between them. The CDR3 sequence is CASSLREGRYEQYF. In nucleotides, the CDR3 is TGTGCCAGCAGCTTAAGAGAGGGCCGTTACGAGCAGTACTTC.